The clone carrying this T cell receptor beta chain was recorded many times. Its cognate antigen is unknown. Transcripts of RNA were the source for amplifying TCR beta CDR3 regions. RT-PCR with HTBI primers came first, then second-round multiplex PCR. Using its own MiXCR run on the multiplex PCR reads, TCRdb lists one record per CDR3 protein. The sample records about 1.2 million distinct CDR3 sequences, about 38% being singletons. The sample originates from a study of Graves' ophthalmopathy and Graves' hyperthyroidism. General observations from the study: Blood shared most expanded thyroid clonotypes above 0.001 frequency.

The receptor was isolated from an adult man with Graves' hyperthyroidism. The specimen sequenced was peripheral blood or thyroid tissue (not recorded which).

CDR3 loop: CATTQIPGLASSIGELFF. For the CDR3, the DNA is TGTGCCACCACCCAAATTCCGGGACTAGCTTCCTCCATCGGGGAGCTGTTTTTT. The chain uses TRBV10-3 and TRBJ2-2, with 9 bases matching TRBD2. The CDR3 consists of 18 residues. The V segment lost 10 bases and the J segment 7 bases; nucleotides outside the gene matches: 22. CDR1 is ENHRY, CDR2 SYGVKD, per germline.